This is a list of T cell receptor beta chains from one sample in a study of cytomegalovirus exposure and HLA in healthy donors. Assay used: immunoSEQ multiplex PCR; TCRdb lists only in-frame clones, some missing. There are approximately 120,000 clones in the sample, with about 2.5% held by the top ten. Sequencing was performed on PBMCs. Receptor source: a man younger than 45 in good health and CMV-seronegative. CDR3s include the opening cysteine and the closing phenylalanine or tryptophan. The D gene is left open where the match is weak.

TRBV27	-	TRBJ2-7	CASSLSGRSYEQYF	TGTGCCAGCAGTTTATCGGGCAGAAGCTACGAGCAGTACTTC
TRBV11-2	TRBD1	TRBJ2-7	CASSLNRQGAYEQYF	TGTGCCAGCAGCTTAAACCGACAGGGGGCCTACGAGCAGTACTTC
TRBV4-1	TRBD1	TRBJ2-6	CASSQTGLGANVLTF	TGCGCCAGCAGCCAGACAGGGCTTGGGGCCAACGTCCTGACTTTC
TRBV11-1	-	TRBJ1-1	CASSSQTNTEAFF	TGTGCCAGCAGTTCCCAGACAAACACTGAAGCTTTCTTT
TRBV7-6	-	TRBJ2-7	CASSSTGSGEQYF	TGTGCCAGCAGCTCTACTGGGTCGGGGGAGCAGTACTTC
TRBV7-8	-	TRBJ2-7	CASSWDSTYEQYF	TGTGCCAGCAGCTGGGACTCCACCTACGAGCAGTACTTC
TRBV19	-	TRBJ1-1	CASSIVDSGTEAFF	TGTGCCAGTAGTATTGTGGACAGTGGCACTGAAGCTTTCTTT
TRBV5-6	TRBD1	TRBJ2-7	CASSVPGGAGSYEQYF	TGTGCCAGCAGCGTACCAGGGGGCGCGGGTTCCTACGAGCAGTACTTC
TRBV19	TRBD2	TRBJ2-3	CASSTSGRDTDTQYF	TGTGCCAGTAGCACTAGCGGGAGAGACACAGATACGCAGTATTTT
TRBV10-3	TRBD1	TRBJ1-5	CAISPGQGNQPQHF	TGTGCCATCAGTCCGGGACAGGGGAATCAGCCCCAGCATTTT
TRBV4-1	-	TRBJ2-7	CASSQVGLEPYEQYF	TGCGCCAGCAGCCAAGTCGGACTCGAGCCCTACGAGCAGTACTTC
TRBV14	-	TRBJ1-2	CASSQQGTSGYTF	TGTGCCAGCAGCCAACAGGGGACTAGTGGCTACACCTTC
TRBV19	TRBD1	TRBJ1-1	CASSAQTGGSTEAFF	TGTGCCAGTAGTGCTCAGACAGGGGGGAGCACTGAAGCTTTCTTT
TRBV28	TRBD1	TRBJ1-2	CASEGASYGYTF	TGTGCCTCGGAGGGGGCTTCCTATGGCTACACCTTC
TRBV7-9	-	TRBJ2-1	CASSALTVSWGEQFF	TGTGCCAGCAGCGCCCTGACAGTTTCCTGGGGAGAGCAGTTCTTC
TRBV2	-	TRBJ2-1	CASSEGHREWEQFF	TGTGCCAGCAGTGAAGGCCACAGGGAGTGGGAGCAGTTCTTC
TRBV11-2	TRBD1	TRBJ2-7	CASSRLTGGHEQYF	TGTGCCAGCAGTCGGTTAACAGGGGGGCACGAGCAGTACTTC
TRBV6-6	TRBD2	TRBJ2-5	CASRFGGETQYF	TGTGCCAGCAGGTTCGGGGGGGAGACCCAGTACTTC
TRBV5-6	-	TRBJ2-2	CASSPYPAQGNTGELFF	TGTGCCAGCAGCCCCTACCCTGCACAGGGGAACACCGGGGAGCTGTTTTTT
TRBV27	-	TRBJ1-6	CASSLLGDWPNSPLHF	TGTGCCAGCAGTTTACTTGGAGACTGGCCTAATTCACCCCTCCACTTT
TRBV5-6	-	TRBJ1-1	CASSLGRMLVTFF	TGTGCCAGCAGCTTGGGCAGGATGCTGGTAACTTTCTTT
TRBV2	-	TRBJ2-1	CASKDNQHEQFF	TGTGCCAGCAAGGACAATCAGCATGAGCAGTTCTTC
TRBV29-1	-	TRBJ1-1	CSALTGWTEAFF	TGCAGCGCACTAACAGGGTGGACTGAAGCCTTCTTT
TRBV11-2	-	TRBJ2-7	CASSLSRGYEQYF	TGTGCCAGCAGCTTATCCAGGGGCTACGAGCAGTACTTC
TRBV28	TRBD2	TRBJ2-1	CASSPLAGGPVNEQFF	TGTGCCAGCAGTCCCCTAGCGGGAGGGCCGGTTAATGAGCAGTTCTTC
TRBV6-1	-	TRBJ1-2	CASRRVQGRYGYTF	TGTGCCAGCAGACGTGTACAGGGAAGGTATGGCTACACCTTC
TRBV7-2	-	TRBJ1-1	CASSWEADPRTEAFF	TGTGCCAGCAGCTGGGAAGCGGACCCCCGCACTGAAGCTTTCTTT
TRBV19	-	TRBJ1-2	CASSHRANYGYTF	TGTGCCAGTAGTCACAGGGCTAACTATGGCTACACCTTC
TRBV11-2	-	TRBJ2-7	CASSQGRGEQYF	TGTGCCAGCAGCCAAGGGCGGGGCGAGCAGTACTTC
TRBV29-1	TRBD2	TRBJ2-1	CSVLREAGNEQFF	TGCAGCGTTCTGCGGGAGGCCGGGAATGAGCAGTTCTTC
TRBV11-2	TRBD2	TRBJ2-1	CASSPIAGYGNEQFF	TGTGCCAGCAGCCCAATAGCGGGATATGGGAATGAGCAGTTCTTC
TRBV19	-	TRBJ2-3	CASRSLGGADTQYF	TGTGCCAGTAGATCCCTCGGTGGTGCAGATACGCAGTATTTT
TRBV5-1	TRBD2	TRBJ2-1	CASSLGAGNEQFF	TGCGCCAGCAGCTTGGGAGCGGGGAATGAGCAGTTCTTC
TRBV6-5	TRBD1	TRBJ1-5	CASSPTRQGGQPQHF	TGTGCCAGCAGTCCCACCCGACAGGGGGGTCAGCCCCAGCATTTT
TRBV29-1	-	TRBJ2-1	CSVIVVGGPNEQFF	TGCAGCGTTATCGTAGTTGGCGGTCCCAATGAGCAGTTCTTC
TRBV27	-	TRBJ2-7	CASSPRSSYEQYF	TGTGCCAGCAGTCCTCGTAGCTCCTACGAGCAGTACTTC
TRBV5-6	TRBD2	TRBJ2-7	CASSIYSGALSYEQYF	TGTGCCAGCAGCATATATAGCGGGGCCCTCTCCTACGAGCAGTACTTC
TRBV5-1	-	TRBJ2-7	CASSFSYGGGEQYF	TGCGCCAGCAGCTTCTCTTACGGGGGTGGCGAGCAGTACTTC
TRBV27	TRBD1	TRBJ2-5	CASSQSGQGAQETQYF	TGTGCCAGCAGCCAATCGGGACAGGGGGCCCAAGAGACCCAGTACTTC
TRBV4-1	TRBD1	TRBJ1-1	CASSRGQGNTEAFF	TGCGCCAGCAGCCGTGGACAGGGGAACACTGAAGCTTTCTTT
TRBV2	-	TRBJ2-5	CARGGTGVETQYF	TGTGCCAGGGGGGGAACAGGGGTGGAGACCCAGTACTTC
TRBV27	-	TRBJ2-3	CASSRDMGTDTQYF	TGTGCCAGCAGTCGGGATATGGGCACAGATACGCAGTATTTT
TRBV7-2	-	TRBJ2-7	CASSLGGRLYEQYF	TGTGCCAGCAGCTTAGGAGGGAGGCTCTACGAGCAGTACTTC
TRBV5-1	-	TRBJ2-7	CASKPDTRYEQYF	TGCGCCAGCAAACCGGACACGAGGTACGAGCAGTACTTC
TRBV2	TRBD2	TRBJ2-5	CASFAGGQETQYF	TGTGCCAGCTTTGCGGGAGGGCAAGAGACCCAGTACTTC
TRBV10-3	-	TRBJ1-1	CAISEARGTEAFF	TGTGCCATCAGTGAGGCCAGGGGCACTGAAGCTTTCTTT
TRBV7-9	-	TRBJ2-5	CASSPPARENGVGTQYF	TGTGCCAGCAGCCCCCCGGCCCGGGAGAACGGGGTCGGGACCCAGTACTTC
TRBV6-1	TRBD2	TRBJ2-2	CASSKGREVAGELFF	TGTGCCAGCAGTAAGGGGCGGGAGGTGGCCGGGGAGCTGTTTTTT
TRBV19	TRBD1	TRBJ2-7	CASSAGTGRYEQYF	TGTGCCAGTAGTGCCGGGACAGGGAGGTACGAGCAGTACTTC
TRBV29-1	-	TRBJ2-5	CSVALQYQETQYF	TGCAGCGTTGCCCTGCAGTACCAAGAGACCCAGTACTTC
TRBV13	TRBD1	TRBJ2-7	CASSSRTGAYEQYF	TGTGCCAGCAGCTCACGGACAGGGGCCTACGAGCAGTACTTC
TRBV6-6	TRBD2	TRBJ2-7	CASGAGLAGSYEQYF	TGTGCCAGCGGGGCGGGACTAGCGGGCTCCTACGAGCAGTACTTC
TRBV29-1	-	TRBJ1-4	CSVYAGATNEKLFF	TGCAGCGTTTACGCGGGGGCAACTAATGAAAAACTGTTTTTT
TRBV6-1	TRBD1	TRBJ2-3	CASSELTGGTDTQYF	TGTGCCAGCAGTGAGTTGACAGGGGGCACAGATACGCAGTATTTT
TRBV28	-	TRBJ2-7	CASSLRPGEQYF	TGTGCCAGCAGTCTAAGGCCGGGCGAGCAGTACTTC
TRBV5-6	TRBD2	TRBJ2-5	CASSLPGLADQETQYF	TGTGCCAGCAGCTTACCGGGACTAGCGGATCAAGAGACCCAGTACTTC
TRBV27	TRBD2	TRBJ2-7	CASSYGEGYEQYF	TGTGCCAGCAGTTACGGGGAGGGCTACGAGCAGTACTTC
TRBV2	-	TRBJ1-3	CATLRDSGNTIYF	TGTGCCACCCTTCGGGACTCTGGAAACACCATATATTTT
TRBV28	-	TRBJ1-2	CASTVTDNYGYTF	TGTGCCAGCACCGTGACAGACAACTATGGCTACACCTTC